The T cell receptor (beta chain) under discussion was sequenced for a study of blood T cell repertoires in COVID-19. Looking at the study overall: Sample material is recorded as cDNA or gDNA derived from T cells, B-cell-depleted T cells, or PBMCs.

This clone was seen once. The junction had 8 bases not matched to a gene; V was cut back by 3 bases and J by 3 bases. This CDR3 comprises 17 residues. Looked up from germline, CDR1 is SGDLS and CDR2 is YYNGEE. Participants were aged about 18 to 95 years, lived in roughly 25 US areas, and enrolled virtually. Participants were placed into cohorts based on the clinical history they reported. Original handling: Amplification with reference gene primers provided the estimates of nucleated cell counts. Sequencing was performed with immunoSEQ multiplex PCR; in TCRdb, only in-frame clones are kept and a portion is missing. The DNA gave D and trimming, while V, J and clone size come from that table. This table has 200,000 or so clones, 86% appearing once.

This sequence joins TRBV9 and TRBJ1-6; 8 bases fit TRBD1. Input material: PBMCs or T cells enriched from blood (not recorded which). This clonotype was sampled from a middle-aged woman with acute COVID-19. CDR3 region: CASSDGQGVGYNSPLHF. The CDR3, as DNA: TGTGCCAGCAGCGACGGACAGGGAGTCGGCTATAATTCACCCCTCCACTTT.